These 22 T cell receptor beta chains originate from one sample sequenced in a study of T cell repertoires in ileal Crohn's disease. Method: immunoSEQ multiplex PCR; TCRdb's copy keeps in-frame clones and lacks some. Of about 16,000 clones listed, about 66% are singletons. Sequenced sample: ileal tissue. The receptors were sampled from an adult with Crohn's disease.

This chain joins TRBV2 and TRBJ2-2; the match to TRBD1 covers 10 bases. Germline-derived CDR1 and CDR2 are SNHLY and FYNNEI. V dropped 5 bases and J dropped 4; count of bases not matched to a gene: 7. CDR3 size: 16 residues. The CDR3 here is CASSRRQGAPTGELFF. The CDR3, as DNA: TGTGCCAGCAGTCGACGACAGGGGGCGCCCACCGGGGAGCTGTTTTTT.

V is TRBV11-3 and J is TRBJ1-1; D is ambiguous. Germline V gene data show CDR1 as SGHNT and CDR2 as YENEEA. The ends were cut back, 5 bases at V and 0 bases at J, with 7 bases in the middle. This CDR3 region has 13 residues. The CDR3 bases are TGTGCCAGCAGCGCGGGTCTGAACACTGAAGCTTTCTTT. Protein product: CASSAGLNTEAFF.

The rearrangement joins TRBV11-3 to TRBJ2-7; D might be TRBD1 (5 bases). CDR3 length equals 15 residues. The germline V and J ends were trimmed by 0 bases and 0 bases, with 9 bases remaining between them. The V gene's germline CDR1 is SGHNT and CDR2 YENEEA. This CDR3 reads CASSLDQDSSYEQYF. CDR3 bases: TGTGCCAGCAGCTTAGATCAAGACAGCTCCTACGAGCAGTACTTC. Drawing the rest from reference TRBV11-3 and TRBJ2-7, the complete variable domain is EAGVVQSPRYKIIEKKQPVAFWCNPISGHNTLYWYLQNLGQGPELLIRYENEEAVDDSQLPKDRFSAERLKGVDSTLKIQPAELGDSAVYLCASSLDQDSSYEQYFGPGTRLTVT.

V is TRBV6-4 and J is TRBJ2-5; a weak D match, TRBD1 (6 bases). The CDR3 is 13 amino acids. Germline-derived CDR1 and CDR2 are MRHNA and SNTAGT. The germline V and J ends were trimmed by 5 bases and 3 bases, with 10 bases remaining between them. CDR3 sequence (DNA): TGTGCCAGCAGTCTAAGGACAGAAGAGACCCAGTACTTC. It translates to CASSLRTEETQYF.

The CDR3 nucleotides are TGTGCCAGCAGTTTACGCGGTGAGCAGTTCTTC. Translating gives CASSLRGEQFF. This chain connects TRBV28 to TRBJ2-1, with D unresolved. Germline CDR1 MDHEN, CDR2 SYDVKM. Trimming removed 2 bases at V and 9 bases at J, with 5 bases between. This CDR3 spans 11 amino acids.

CDR3 sequence reads: CASSLRGGSYEQYF. The CDR3 DNA is TGTGCCAGCAGCCTTCGGGGGGGCTCCTACGAGCAGTACTTC. This chain joins TRBV11-3 and TRBJ2-7; 8 positions match TRBD2. V gave up 5 bases and J gave up 0 bases; unmatched junction bases: 3. Germline CDR1 and CDR2: SGHNT and YENEEA. This CDR3 spans 14 amino acids.

The chain carries TRBV11-3 and TRBJ2-1; 16 nucleotides line up with TRBD2. CDR1 is SGHNT, CDR2 YENEEA, per germline. The junction had 7 bases not matched to a gene; V was cut back by 5 bases and J by 9 bases. This CDR3 contains 16 residues. CDR3 sequence (DNA): TGTGCCAGCAGCCTTGGGACTAGCGGGGGGGCCGGTGAGCAGTTCTTC. Translated, it gives CASSLGTSGGAGEQFF.

By proportion, this clone is medium-sized. CDR3 amino acids: CASSEAEWSEQFF. The CDR3 region has the DNA TGTGCCAGCAGTGAAGCGGAATGGAGCGAGCAGTTCTTC. V usage is TRBV6-1 and J usage is TRBJ2-1; D remains ambiguous. Germline values: CDR1 MNHNS, CDR2 SASEGT. V lost 0 bases, J lost 10 bases, and 10 bases lay in between. This CDR3 contains 13 residues.

The rearrangement links TRBV5-1 to TRBJ2-7, with a weak D call TRBD2 (5 bases). The CDR3 covers 14 residues. The germline V gene has CDR1 SGHRS and CDR2 YFSETQ. V was cut by 7 bases and J by 4 bases, with 18 bases left in between. As DNA, the CDR3 is TGCGCCAGCGCCTGGGCAGGCGGGCCTTACGAGCAGTACTTC. This gives the protein CASAWAGGPYEQYF.

V usage is TRBV6-4 and J usage is TRBJ2-1; D uncertain. Germline CDR1 is MRHNA and CDR2 is SNTAGT. The CDR3 sequence is 12 residues long. The V end was cut by 4 bases, the J end by 9 bases, with 10 bases between. The CDR3 is CASSAPSCEQFF. The CDR3 nucleotides read TGTGCCAGCAGTGCTCCCTCCTGTGAGCAGTTCTTC.

The chain employs TRBV28 and TRBJ2-1; 10 positions agree with TRBD2. The V and J ends lost 6 bases and 7 bases, in that order; junction bases with no gene match: 6. Germline V lookup: CDR1 MDHEN, CDR2 SYDVKM. The CDR3 contains 14 residues. The DNA of the CDR3 is TGTGCCAGCAGCCTAGCGGGAGAATGGAATGAGCAGTTCTTC. Translating gives CASSLAGEWNEQFF. Full variable domain (missing parts from reference TRBV28 and TRBJ2-1): DVKVTQSSRYLVKRTGEKVFLECVQDMDHENMFWYRQDPGLGLRLIYFSYDVKMKEKGDIPEGYSVSREKKERFSLILESASTNQTSMYLCASSLAGEWNEQFFGPGTRLTVL.

The rearrangement uses TRBV5-5 and TRBJ1-3; D call uncertain. The germline V gene has CDR1 SGHKS and CDR2 YYEKEE (reference sequence). V shed 4 bases and J shed 2 bases, with 10 bases lying between them. CDR3 length: 14 residues. In DNA, the CDR3 is TGTGCCAGCAGCCTACTTATAGCTGGAAACACCATATATTTT. Translated, it gives CASSLLIAGNTIYF.

The rearrangement uses TRBV7-9 and TRBJ1-1, with D possibly being TRBD1 (5 bases). CDR3 length equals 12 residues. The V end lost 3 bases, the J end lost 11 bases, and 13 bases lay between the germline ends. Germline lookup yields CDR1 SEHNR and CDR2 FQNEAQ (reference sequence). CDR3 nucleotide sequence: TGTGCCAGCAGCTTTAGTCCAGGGTCGGCTTTCTTT. As protein: CASSFSPGSAFF.

CDR3 coding DNA: TGTGCCAGCAGGACAGGGTGGCAAGACACTGAAGCTTTCTTT. Protein product: CASRTGWQDTEAFF. The V gene is TRBV6-1, the J gene TRBJ1-1, with TRBD1 identical over 7 bases. The trim removed 6 bases at V and 3 bases at J, leaving 7 bases unmatched. This CDR3 region has 14 residues. Looked up from germline, CDR1 is MNHNS and CDR2 is SASEGT.

The chain employs TRBV10-3 and TRBJ2-3; D unresolved. CDR3 length equals 11 residues. Germline lookup yields CDR1 ENHRY and CDR2 SYGVKD. Trimming shortened V by 8 bases and J by 1 base, and 4 bases separated the two germline ends. The CDR3 nucleotides are TGTGCCATCCGGGGCACAGATACGCAGTATTTT. Its protein product is CAIRGTDTQYF.

The CDR3 loop reads CAWRLAGGVEQFF. CDR3 bases: TGTGCCTGGAGGTTAGCGGGAGGTGTTGAGCAGTTCTTC. V gene TRBV30 combines with J gene TRBJ2-1; 10 bases match TRBD2. Germline CDR1 GTSNPN, CDR2 SVGIG (reference sequence). This CDR3 spans 13 amino acids. The J segment lost 9 bases and the V segment lost 3 bases, leaving 5 bases of the junction unmatched.

This clone was counted only a few times. The chain has TRBV18 and TRBJ2-4, with TRBD1 identical over 7 bases. The V segment lost 4 bases and the J segment 1 base; nucleotides outside the gene matches: 7. CDR3 length: 16 residues. Germline assignment: CDR1 KGHSH and CDR2 LQKENI. The CDR3 nucleotides read TGTGCCAGCTCACTACGATTGGACAGGGCCAAAAACATTCAGTACTTC. Its protein is CASSLRLDRAKNIQYF.

This clone was detected only a few times. This sequence joins TRBV10-3 and TRBJ1-2; D not certain. The V end lost 3 bases, the J end lost 3 bases, and 8 bases lay between the germline ends. The length of the CDR3 is 13 residues. Per germline, CDR1 ENHRY and CDR2 SYGVKD. This CDR3 reads CAISDNRDYGYTF. The DNA for the CDR3 is TGTGCCATCAGTGACAACCGGGACTATGGCTACACCTTC.

This clone appeared a few times. The gene calls are TRBV2 and TRBJ2-1; 7 bases are shared with TRBD2. The CDR3 consists of 15 residues. In germline, CDR1 is SNHLY, CDR2 FYNNEI. The V segment lost 7 bases and the J segment 5 bases; nucleotides outside the gene matches: 11. The CDR3 DNA reads as TGTGCCAGCAAAACTCGGACTAGTCCAAACAATGAGCAGTTCTTC. Amino acid sequence: CASKTRTSPNNEQFF.

V is TRBV7-3 and J is TRBJ1-5, with 7 bases identical to TRBD1. Germline-derived CDR1 and CDR2 are SGHTA and FQGTGA. J lost 0 bases, V lost 3 bases, and 11 bases had no gene match. This CDR3 has 18 residues. The CDR3 DNA reads TGTGCCAGCAGCTTCTTAACCTCGGGACAGAATAGCAATCAGCCCCAGCATTTT. This codes for CASSFLTSGQNSNQPQHF.

The chain recombines TRBV6-5 with TRBJ1-1; maybe TRBD1 (5 bases). The CDR3 is 13 residues long. Trimming stripped 5 bases from V and 4 bases from J, with 11 bases between. Germline CDR1 and CDR2: MNHEY and SVGAGI. For the CDR3, the DNA is TGTGCCAGCAGTCAGGGATCGTTCACTGAAGCTTTCTTT. It translates to CASSQGSFTEAFF.

The chain uses TRBV11-1 and TRBJ1-1; TRBD1 agrees at 9 bases. With 3 bases clipped from V and 0 bases from J, the junction kept 5 bases outside the gene matches. Looked up from germline, CDR1 is SGHAT and CDR2 is FQDESV (reference sequence). The CDR3 runs 16 residues. CDR3 protein: CASSFGQGSVNTEAFF. In DNA, the CDR3 is TGTGCCAGCAGCTTTGGACAGGGGTCGGTGAACACTGAAGCTTTCTTT.